This T cell receptor beta chain stems from a study of cytomegalovirus exposure and HLA in healthy donors. Study-level points and caveats: Most observed TCR sequences were rare, whereas some public TCRs were detected in many donors.

Assay used: immunoSEQ multiplex PCR; TCRdb lists only in-frame clones, some missing. The repertoire has 100,000 to 150,000 clones, 75% to 90% of them found once; the top ten carry approximately 1.2%. Germline V gives CDR1 ENHRY, CDR2 SYGVKD. This CDR3 has 14 residues. Trimming took 6 bases from V and 2 from J; bases not matched to a gene: 6. This clone was found once. What it binds is unknown. The sequenced material came from PBMCs. The chain employs TRBV10-3 and TRBJ2-7; 8 nucleotides align to TRBD1. The source is a woman aged 18-35 years in good health and CMV-seronegative. CDR3 in amino acids: CAISPGTGAYEQYF. The CDR3 nucleotides read TGTGCCATCAGCCCCGGGACAGGTGCCTACGAGCAGTACTTC.